The present T cell receptor beta chain was sequenced within a study of blood T cell repertoires in COVID-19. Whole-study context: The United States, Italy and Spain provided the acute and convalescent COVID-19 samples. PBMCs, B-cell-depleted T cells, or T cells provided the cDNA or gDNA that made up the material.

CDR3 length: 16 amino acids. The germline CDR1 and CDR2 sequences are KGHSH and LQKENI. Trimming took 3 bases from V and 2 from J, leaving 16 bases between them. Per the authors' pipeline: Reference gene primer amplification gave nucleated cell count estimates. Method: immunoSEQ multiplex PCR; TCRdb's copy keeps in-frame clones and lacks some. The V and J calls and clone size come from that table; D and trimming were worked out from the DNA. Of 350,000 or so clones in the sample, 65% to 85% were seen once. The chain carries TRBV18 and TRBJ2-5; the D gene is possibly TRBD2 (5 bases). This receptor was obtained from a young man with active or convalescent COVID-19. The sequenced sample was peripheral blood. CDR3 loop: CASSPMRVIGQETQYF. CDR3 DNA sequence: TGTGCCAGCTCACCCATGAGGGTGATCGGGCAAGAGACCCAGTACTTC.